This T cell receptor (beta chain) is drawn from a study of blood T cell repertoires in COVID-19. Study background: Whether acute or convalescent, the COVID-19 samples came from the United States, Italy and Spain.

Clones were sequenced by immunoSEQ multiplex PCR, and TCRdb holds only the in-frame ones, with some missing. This sample has about 100,000 clones, with 90% to 95% found just once. The CDR3 runs 12 residues. CDR1 and CDR2 (germline): SQVTM, ANQGSEA. V was clipped by 2 bases and J by 6 bases, with 8 bases between them. The chain combines TRBV29-1 with TRBJ2-1, with D possibly matching TRBD2 (5 bases). The clonotype was recovered from a man aged 60 to 75 with acute or convalescent COVID-19. Sequenced: peripheral blood. The CDR3 here is CSVEWRPNEQFF. DNA for the CDR3: TGCAGCGTTGAATGGAGGCCCAATGAGCAGTTCTTC.